The T cell receptor (beta chain) under discussion was sequenced for a study of blood T cell repertoires in COVID-19. The repertoire was sequenced with immunoSEQ multiplex PCR; TCRdb's copy has only in-frame clones and lacks some. The sample has some 190,000 clones, 70% to 85% seen once; the top ten hold over 6.5%. During active infection, Seattle patients enrolled and were then monitored through disease. This receptor was identified in a woman older than 75 with COVID-19, enrolled during active disease. The sequenced sample was peripheral blood.

The CDR3 DNA reads as TGTGCCAGCAGCCCTAGGTACCCTAGCTCTGGGGCCAACGTCCTGACTTTC. This encodes CASSPRYPSSGANVLTF. The rearrangement links TRBV25-1 to TRBJ2-6, with unresolved D. Germline-derived CDR1 and CDR2 are MGHDK and SYGVNS. The germline V and J ends were trimmed by 6 bases and 0 bases, with 15 bases remaining between them. This CDR3 is 17 amino acids long. The complete variable domain, with remaining parts taken from reference TRBV25-1 and TRBJ2-6, reads EADIYQTPRYLVIGTGKKITLECSQTMGHDKMYWYQQDPGMELHLIHYSYGVNSTEKGDLSSESTVSRIRTEHFPLTLESARPSHTSQYLCASSPRYPSSGANVLTFGAGSRLTVL.